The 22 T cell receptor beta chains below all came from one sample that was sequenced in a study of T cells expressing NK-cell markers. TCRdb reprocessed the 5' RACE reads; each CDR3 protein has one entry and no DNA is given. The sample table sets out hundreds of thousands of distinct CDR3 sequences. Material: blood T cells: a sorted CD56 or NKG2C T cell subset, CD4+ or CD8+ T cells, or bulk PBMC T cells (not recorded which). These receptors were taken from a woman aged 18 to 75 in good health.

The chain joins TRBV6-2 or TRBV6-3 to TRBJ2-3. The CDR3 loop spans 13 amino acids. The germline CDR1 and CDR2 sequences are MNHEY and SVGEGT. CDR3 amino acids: CASGALSTDTQYF.

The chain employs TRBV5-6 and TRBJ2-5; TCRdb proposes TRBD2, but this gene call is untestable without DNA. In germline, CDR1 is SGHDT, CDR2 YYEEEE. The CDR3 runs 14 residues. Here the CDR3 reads CASSYYGSRETQYF.

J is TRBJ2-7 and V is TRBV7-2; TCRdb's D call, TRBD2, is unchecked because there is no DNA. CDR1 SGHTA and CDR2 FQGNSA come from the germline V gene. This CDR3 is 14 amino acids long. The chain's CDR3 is CASSQGLALYEQYF. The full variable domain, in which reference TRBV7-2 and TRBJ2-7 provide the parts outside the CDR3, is GAGVSQSPSNKVTEKGKDVELRCDPISGHTALYWYRQSLGQGLEFLIYFQGNSAPDKSGLPSDRFSAERTGGSVSTLTIQRTQQEDSAVYLCASSQGLALYEQYFGPGTRLTVT.

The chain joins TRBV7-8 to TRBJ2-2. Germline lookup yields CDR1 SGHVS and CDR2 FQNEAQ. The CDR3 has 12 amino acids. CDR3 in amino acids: CASSLSGQELFF.

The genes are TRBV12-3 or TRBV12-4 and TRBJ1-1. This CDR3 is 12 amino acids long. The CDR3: CASSLIFRGAFF.

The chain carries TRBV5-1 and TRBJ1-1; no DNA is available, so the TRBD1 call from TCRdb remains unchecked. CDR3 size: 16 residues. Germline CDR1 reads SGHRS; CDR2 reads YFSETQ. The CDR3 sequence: CASSPGDRGSSTEAFF.

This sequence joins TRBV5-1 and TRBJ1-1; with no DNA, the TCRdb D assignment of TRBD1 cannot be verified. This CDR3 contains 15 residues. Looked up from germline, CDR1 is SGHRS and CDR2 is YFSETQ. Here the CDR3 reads CASSLKGHQDTEAFF.

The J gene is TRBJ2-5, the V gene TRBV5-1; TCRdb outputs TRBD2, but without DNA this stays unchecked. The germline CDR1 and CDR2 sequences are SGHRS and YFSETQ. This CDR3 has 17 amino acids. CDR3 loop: CASSLLAGGPDQETQYF.

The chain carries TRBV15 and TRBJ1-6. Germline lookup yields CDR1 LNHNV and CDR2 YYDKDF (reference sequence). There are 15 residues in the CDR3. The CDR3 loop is CATSRDRPGDSPLHF.

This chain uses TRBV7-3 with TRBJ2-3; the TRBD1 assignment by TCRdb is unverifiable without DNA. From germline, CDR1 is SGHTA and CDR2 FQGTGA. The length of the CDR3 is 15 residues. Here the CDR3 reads CASRPNPLFGDTQYF. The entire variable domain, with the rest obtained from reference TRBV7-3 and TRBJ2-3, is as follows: GAGVSQTPSNKVTEKGKYVELRCDPISGHTALYWYRQSLGQGPEFLIYFQGTGAADDSGLPNDRFFAVRPEGSVSTLKIQRTERGDSAVYLCASRPNPLFGDTQYFGPGTRLTVL.

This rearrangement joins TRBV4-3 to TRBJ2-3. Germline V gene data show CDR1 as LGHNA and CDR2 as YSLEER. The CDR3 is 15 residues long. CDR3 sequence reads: CASSQGPGPTDTQYF.

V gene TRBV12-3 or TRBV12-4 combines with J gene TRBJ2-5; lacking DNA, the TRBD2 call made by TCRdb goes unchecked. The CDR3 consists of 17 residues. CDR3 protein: CASSFSRGTVPSETQYF.

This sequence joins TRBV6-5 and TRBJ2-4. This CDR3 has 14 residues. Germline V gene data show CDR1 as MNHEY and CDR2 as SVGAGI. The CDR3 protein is CASSYGLPKNIQYF.

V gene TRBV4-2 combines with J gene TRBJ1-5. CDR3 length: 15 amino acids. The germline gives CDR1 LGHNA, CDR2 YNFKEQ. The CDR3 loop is CASSQGDTNNQPQHF.

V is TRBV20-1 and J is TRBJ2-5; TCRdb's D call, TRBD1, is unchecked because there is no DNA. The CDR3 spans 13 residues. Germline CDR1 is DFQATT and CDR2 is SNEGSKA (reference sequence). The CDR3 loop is CSASGGGKETQYF.

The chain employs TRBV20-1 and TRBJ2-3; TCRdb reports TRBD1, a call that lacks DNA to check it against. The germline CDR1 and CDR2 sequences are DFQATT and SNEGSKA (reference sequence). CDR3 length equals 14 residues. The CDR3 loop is CSARDSGKSDTQYF.

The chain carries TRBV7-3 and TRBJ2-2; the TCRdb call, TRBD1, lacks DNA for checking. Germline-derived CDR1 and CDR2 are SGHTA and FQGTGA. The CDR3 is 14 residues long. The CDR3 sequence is CASSPPGGTGELFF. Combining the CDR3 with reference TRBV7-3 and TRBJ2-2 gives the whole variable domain GAGVSQTPSNKVTEKGKYVELRCDPISGHTALYWYRQSLGQGPEFLIYFQGTGAADDSGLPNDRFFAVRPEGSVSTLKIQRTERGDSAVYLCASSPPGGTGELFFGEGSRLTVL.

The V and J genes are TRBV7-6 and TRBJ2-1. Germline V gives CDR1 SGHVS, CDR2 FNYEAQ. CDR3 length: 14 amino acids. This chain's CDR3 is CASSLVAEGNEQFF.

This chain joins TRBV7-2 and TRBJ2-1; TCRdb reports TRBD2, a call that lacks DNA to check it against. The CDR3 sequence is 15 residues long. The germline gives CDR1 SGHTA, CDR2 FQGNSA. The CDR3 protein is CASSLGGGGNNEQFF.

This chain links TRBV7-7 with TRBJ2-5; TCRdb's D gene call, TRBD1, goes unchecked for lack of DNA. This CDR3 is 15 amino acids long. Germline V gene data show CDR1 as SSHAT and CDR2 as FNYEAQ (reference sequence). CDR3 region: CASSSGTGNQETQYF.

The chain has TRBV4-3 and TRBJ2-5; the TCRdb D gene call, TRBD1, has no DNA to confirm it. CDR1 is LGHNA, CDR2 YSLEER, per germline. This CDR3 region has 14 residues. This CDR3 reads CASSQDPRGETQYF.

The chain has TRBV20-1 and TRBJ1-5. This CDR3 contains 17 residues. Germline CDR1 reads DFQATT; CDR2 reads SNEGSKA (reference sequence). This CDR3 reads CSAREGRAQYSNQPQHF.